This TCR beta chain was obtained from a study of radiotherapy plus CTLA-4 blockade in lung cancer (dated by TCRdb to the late 2010s). Concerning the study at large: Among the enrolled patients, 15% to 20% had an objective response, and 31% reached disease control.

Concerning this clone: The target of this receptor is not known. The input lacks base qualities; no much larger clone sits a single base away.

In this study, focal radiation therapy paired with CTLA-4 blockade (ipilimumab) was tested in patients who had chemo-refractory metastatic non-small-cell lung cancer. Results the study describes overall, beyond this receptor: After treatment with radiotherapy and ipilimumab, TCR clones that originated in tumors expanded in peripheral blood. Early dynamic changes in blood T cell clones, together with increased serum interferon-beta after radiation, were reported as the strongest predictors of response.

Library preparation was by the immunoSEQ multiplex PCR assay. In its TCRdb copy, this immuneACCESS table keeps in-frame sequences only and misses some clones. Where compared with another copy, unresolved V genes explain less than half of these, and the others have no known cause. Present in this sample are 30,000 to 45,000 clones, about three quarters of which were seen just once. The ten largest account for around 9.5% of the sample. This TCR derives from a human donor with non-small cell lung cancer who had stable disease on radiotherapy plus ipilimumab. The source was peripheral blood, collected from a patient treated with radiotherapy plus ipilimumab.

The nucleotide sequence reads as follows: TGTGCCAGCAGCCAAGGTCGGGACAGGAGGTACGAGCAGTACTTC. Translated, it gives CASSQGRDRRYEQYF. This chain joins TRBV14 to TRBJ2-7; 8 central bases correspond to TRBD1. According to the germline V gene, CDR1 reads SGHDN and CDR2 reads FVKESK. The junction shows trimming of 1 base on V and 4 bases on J, and the gene matches do not reach 6 bases of it. Including cysteine and phenylalanine, the CDR3 has 15 amino acids. Only the CDR3 DNA stays, 45 bases, in frame from base 1. When the CDR3 is completed using the reference TRBV14 and TRBJ2-7 genes on either side, the full variable domain is EAGVTQFPSHSVIEKGQTVTLRCDPISGHDNLYWYRRVMGKEIKFLLHFVKESKQDESGMPNNRFLAERTGGTYSTLKVQPAELEDSGVYFCASSQGRDRRYEQYFGPGTRLTVT.